These 6 T cell receptor beta chains were sequenced from one sample in a study of metastatic and nonmetastatic thyroid tumors (dated by TCRdb to the early 2020s). Before undergoing thyroid surgery, none of the patients had been given any kind of treatment. The library was built by means of PCR. This sample was sequenced with an Illumina HiSeq 4000. TCRdb handled the public reads itself, with Q25 trimming in fastp and clone calling in MiXCR, and kept productive beta chains. The sample contains more than 10,000 clones, 20% to 30% of them found a single time. The leading ten clones occupy roughly 20% of the sample. The sequenced sample was tumor tissue. Receptors were obtained from a female donor with papillary thyroid cancer or a benign thyroid nodule (not recorded which). Some clones in this sample may be carry-over from other donors' samples.

By share, this clone ranks as medium-sized (0.01 to 0.1%). The chain links TRBV6-2 or TRBV6-3 to TRBJ2-2; D uncertain. This CDR3 has 13 amino acids. V lost 9 bases, J lost 4 bases, and 12 bases lay in between. CDR1 and CDR2 from the germline V gene are MNHEY and SVGEGT. The CDR3 reads CASRIGGTGELFF. In DNA form, the CDR3 reads TGTGCCAGTCGGATAGGTGGCACCGGGGAGCTGTTTTTT.

This chain links TRBV19 with TRBJ2-7, with 7 positions matching TRBD1. The CDR3 runs to 15 residues. The V and J ends lost 0 bases and 7 bases, in that order; junction bases with no gene match: 9. Germline assignment: CDR1 LNHDA and CDR2 SQIVND (reference sequence). The CDR3 DNA follows: TGTGCCAGTAGTATAGATCGCGACAGGGCCCCTGAGCAGTACTTC. Translating gives CASSIDRDRAPEQYF.

This clone appeared once. This chain connects TRBV5-1 to TRBJ2-2; 7 positions agree with TRBD1. The germline gives CDR1 SGHRS, CDR2 YFSETQ. V lost 3 bases to trimming and J lost 7 bases; unmatched junction nucleotides: 9. CDR3 size: 15 residues. CDR3 region: CASSSGQQGNGELFF. CDR3 sequence (DNA): TGCGCCAGCAGCTCGGGACAGCAGGGCAACGGGGAGCTGTTTTTT. The complete variable domain, with remaining parts taken from reference TRBV5-1 and TRBJ2-2, reads KAGVTQTPRYLIKTRGQQVTLSCSPISGHRSVSWYQQTPGQGLQFLFEYFSETQRNKGNFPGRFSGRQFSNSRSEMNVSTLELGDSALYLCASSSGQQGNGELFFGEGSRLTVL.

This clone was observed many times. The chain couples TRBV14 to TRBJ1-1; D remains ambiguous. The CDR3 spans 19 residues. V lost 0 bases and J 3 bases, leaving 23 bases between the germline ends. Germline assignment: CDR1 SGHDN and CDR2 FVKESK. CDR3 sequence: CASSQDFGVRRGGDTEAFF. The CDR3 nucleotides are TGTGCCAGCAGCCAAGATTTTGGGGTCCGCCGAGGTGGTGACACTGAAGCTTTCTTT.

The rearrangement uses TRBV11-2 and TRBJ2-4; D is possibly TRBD1 or TRBD2 (5 bases each). Trimming pared 2 bases from V and 2 bases from J, leaving 10 bases between. The CDR3 runs to 15 residues. The germline V gene encodes CDR1 SGHAT and CDR2 FQNNGV. Here the CDR3 DNA reads TGTGCCAGCAGCTTATACGGGGCGACCAAAAACATTCAGTACTTC. Residues: CASSLYGATKNIQYF. Complete variable domain (other parts from reference TRBV11-2 and TRBJ2-4): EAGVAQSPRYKIIEKRQSVAFWCNPISGHATLYWYQQILGQGPKLLIQFQNNGVVDDSQLPKDRFSAERLKGVDSTLKIQPAKLEDSAVYLCASSLYGATKNIQYFGAGTRLSVL.

Only a few counts were recorded for this clone. The chain has TRBV2 and TRBJ1-2; no clear D. V was clipped by 7 bases and J by 5 bases, with 17 bases between them. This CDR3 region has 14 residues. Germline V gene data show CDR1 as SNHLY and CDR2 as FYNNEI. CDR3 sequence (DNA): TGTGCCAGCACCCCCCCGGTATGGGAGTATGGCTACACCTTC. Translation: CASTPPVWEYGYTF.